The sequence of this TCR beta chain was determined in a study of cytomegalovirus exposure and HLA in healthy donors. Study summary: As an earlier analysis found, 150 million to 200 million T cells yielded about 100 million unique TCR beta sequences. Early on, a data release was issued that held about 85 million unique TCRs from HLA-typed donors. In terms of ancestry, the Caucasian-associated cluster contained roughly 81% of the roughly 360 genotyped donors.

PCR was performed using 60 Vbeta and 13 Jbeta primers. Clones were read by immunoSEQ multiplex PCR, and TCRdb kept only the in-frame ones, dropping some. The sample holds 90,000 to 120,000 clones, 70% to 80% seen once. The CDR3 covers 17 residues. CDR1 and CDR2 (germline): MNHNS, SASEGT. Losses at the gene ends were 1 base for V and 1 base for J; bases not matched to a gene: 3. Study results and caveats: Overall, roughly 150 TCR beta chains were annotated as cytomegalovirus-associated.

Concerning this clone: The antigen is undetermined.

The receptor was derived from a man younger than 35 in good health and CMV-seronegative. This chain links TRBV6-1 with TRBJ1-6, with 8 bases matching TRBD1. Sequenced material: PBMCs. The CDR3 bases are TGTGCCAGCAGTGAAGTCACAGGGGGTTCCTATAATTCACCCCTCCACTTT. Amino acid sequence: CASSEVTGGSYNSPLHF.